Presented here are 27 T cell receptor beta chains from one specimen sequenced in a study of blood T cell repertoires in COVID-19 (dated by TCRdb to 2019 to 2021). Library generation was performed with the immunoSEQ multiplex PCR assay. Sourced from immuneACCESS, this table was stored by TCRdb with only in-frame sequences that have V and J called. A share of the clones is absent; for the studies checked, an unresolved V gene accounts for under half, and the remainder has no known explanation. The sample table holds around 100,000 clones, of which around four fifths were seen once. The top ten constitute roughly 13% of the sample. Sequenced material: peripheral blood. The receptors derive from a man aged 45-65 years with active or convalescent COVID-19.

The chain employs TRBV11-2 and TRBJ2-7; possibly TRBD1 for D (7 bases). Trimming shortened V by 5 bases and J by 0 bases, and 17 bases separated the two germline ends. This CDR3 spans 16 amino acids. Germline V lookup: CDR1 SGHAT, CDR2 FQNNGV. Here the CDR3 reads CASSLWGGDSSYEQYF. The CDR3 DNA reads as TGTGCCAGCAGCCTTTGGGGCGGGGACAGCTCCTACGAGCAGTACTTC.

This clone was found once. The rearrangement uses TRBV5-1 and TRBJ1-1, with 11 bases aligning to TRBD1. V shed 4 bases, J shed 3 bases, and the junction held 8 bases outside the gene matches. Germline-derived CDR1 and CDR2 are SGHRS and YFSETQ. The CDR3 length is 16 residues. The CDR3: CASSRTGGAGDTEAFF. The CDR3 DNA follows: TGCGCCAGCAGCAGGACAGGGGGCGCGGGGGACACTGAAGCTTTCTTT.

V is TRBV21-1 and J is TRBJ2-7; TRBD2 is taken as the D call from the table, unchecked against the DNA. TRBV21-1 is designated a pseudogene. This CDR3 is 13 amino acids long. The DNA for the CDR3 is TGTGCCAGCAGCCCCCATAGATCCTACGAGCAGTACTTC. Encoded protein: CASSPHRSYEQYF.

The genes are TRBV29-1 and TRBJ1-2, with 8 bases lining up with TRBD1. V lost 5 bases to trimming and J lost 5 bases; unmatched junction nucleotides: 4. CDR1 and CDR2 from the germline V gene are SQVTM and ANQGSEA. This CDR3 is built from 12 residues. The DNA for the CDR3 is TGCAGCGTTTCAACAGGGGGGTATGGCTACACCTTC. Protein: CSVSTGGYGYTF.

This CDR3 reads CASSQDRGNEQFF. In DNA, the CDR3 is TGTGCCAGCAGCCAAGATAGGGGTAATGAGCAGTTCTTC. The gene calls are TRBV14 and TRBJ2-1; perhaps TRBD1 as D (5 bases). The CDR3 has 13 residues. CDR1 is SGHDN, CDR2 FVKESK, per germline. Trimming cost V 0 bases and J 7 bases, with 7 bases left between them.

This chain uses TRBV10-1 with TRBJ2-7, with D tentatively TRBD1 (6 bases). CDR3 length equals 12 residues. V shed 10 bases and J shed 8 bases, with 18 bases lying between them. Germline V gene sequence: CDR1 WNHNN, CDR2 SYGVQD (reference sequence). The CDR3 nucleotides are TGCGCCACTTCGACAGAGCAGGGGCAGCAGTACTTC. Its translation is CATSTEQGQQYF.

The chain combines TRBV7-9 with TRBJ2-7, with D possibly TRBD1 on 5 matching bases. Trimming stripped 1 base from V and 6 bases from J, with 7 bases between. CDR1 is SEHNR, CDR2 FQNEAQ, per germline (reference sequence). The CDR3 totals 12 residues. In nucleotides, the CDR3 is TGTGCCAGCAGCTTAGGGGGCGCCGAGCAGTACTTC. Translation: CASSLGGAEQYF.

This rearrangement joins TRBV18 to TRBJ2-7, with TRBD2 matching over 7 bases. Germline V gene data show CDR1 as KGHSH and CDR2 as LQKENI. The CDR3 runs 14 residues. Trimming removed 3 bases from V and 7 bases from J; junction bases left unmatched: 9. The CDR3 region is CASSPGTILREQYF. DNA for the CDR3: TGTGCCAGCTCACCGGGGACTATTTTGAGAGAGCAGTACTTC. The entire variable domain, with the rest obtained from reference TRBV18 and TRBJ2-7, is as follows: NAGVMQNPRHLVRRRGQEARLRCSPMKGHSHVYWYRQLPEEGLKFMVYLQKENIIDESGMPKERFSAEFPKEGPSILRIQQVVRGDSAAYFCASSPGTILREQYFGPGTRLTVT.

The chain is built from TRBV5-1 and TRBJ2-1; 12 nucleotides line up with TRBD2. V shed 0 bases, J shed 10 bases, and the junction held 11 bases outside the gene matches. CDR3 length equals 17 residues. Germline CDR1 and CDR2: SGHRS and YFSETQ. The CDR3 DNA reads TGCGCCAGCAGCTTGGCCCCCGGACTAGCGGGAACCGGGGAGCAGTTCTTC. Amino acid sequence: CASSLAPGLAGTGEQFF.

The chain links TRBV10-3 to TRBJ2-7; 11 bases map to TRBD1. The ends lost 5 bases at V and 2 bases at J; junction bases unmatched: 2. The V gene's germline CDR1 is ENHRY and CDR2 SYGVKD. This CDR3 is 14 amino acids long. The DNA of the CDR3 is TGTGCCATCAGTCTGGGACAGGGGGCCTACGAGCAGTACTTC. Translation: CAISLGQGAYEQYF.

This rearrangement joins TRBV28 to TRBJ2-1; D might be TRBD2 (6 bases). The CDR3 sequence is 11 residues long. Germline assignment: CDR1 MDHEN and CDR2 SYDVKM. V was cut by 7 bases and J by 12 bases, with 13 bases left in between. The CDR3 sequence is CASTFRDWQFF. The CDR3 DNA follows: TGTGCCAGCACCTTCAGGGACTGGCAGTTCTTC.

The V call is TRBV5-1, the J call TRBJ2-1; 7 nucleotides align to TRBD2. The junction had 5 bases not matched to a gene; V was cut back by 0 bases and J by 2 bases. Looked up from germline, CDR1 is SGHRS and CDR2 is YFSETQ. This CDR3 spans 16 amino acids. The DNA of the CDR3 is TGCGCCAGCAGCTTGGCCGCTAGCGGAGCCTACAATGAGCAGTTCTTC. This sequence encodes CASSLAASGAYNEQFF.

This CDR3 reads CASSPVNTEAFF. The CDR3 DNA sequence: TGTGCCAGCAGTCCCGTTAACACTGAAGCTTTCTTT. The chain joins TRBV28 to TRBJ1-1; D gene uncertain. This CDR3 is 12 amino acids long. Per germline, CDR1 MDHEN and CDR2 SYDVKM. Trimming removed 5 bases at V and 2 bases at J, with 6 bases between.

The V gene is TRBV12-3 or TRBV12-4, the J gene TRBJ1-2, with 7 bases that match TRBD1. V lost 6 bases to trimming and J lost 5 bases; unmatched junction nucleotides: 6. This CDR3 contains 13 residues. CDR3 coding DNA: TGTGCCAGCAGCCGAGGACAGGCGTATGGCTACACCTTC. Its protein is CASSRGQAYGYTF.

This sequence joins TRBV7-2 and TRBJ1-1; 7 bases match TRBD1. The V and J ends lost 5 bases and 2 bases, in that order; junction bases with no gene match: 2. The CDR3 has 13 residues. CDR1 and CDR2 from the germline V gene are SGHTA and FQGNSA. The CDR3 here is CASSRGRNTEAFF. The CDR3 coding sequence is TGTGCCAGCAGCAGGGGGCGAAACACTGAAGCTTTCTTT.

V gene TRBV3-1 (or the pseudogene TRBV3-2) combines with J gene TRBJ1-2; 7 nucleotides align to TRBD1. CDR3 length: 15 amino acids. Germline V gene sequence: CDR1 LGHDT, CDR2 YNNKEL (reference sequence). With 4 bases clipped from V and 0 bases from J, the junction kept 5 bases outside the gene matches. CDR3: CASSLRDRPNYGYTF. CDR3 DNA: TGTGCCAGCAGCCTCCGGGACAGACCTAACTATGGCTACACCTTC.

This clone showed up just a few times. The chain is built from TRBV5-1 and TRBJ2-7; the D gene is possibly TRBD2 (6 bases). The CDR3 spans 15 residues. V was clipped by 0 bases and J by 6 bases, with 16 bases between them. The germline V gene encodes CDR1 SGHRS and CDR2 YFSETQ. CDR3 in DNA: TGCGCCAGCAGCTTGGCCCCGGGGGATGGGCCCGAGCAGTACTTC. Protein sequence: CASSLAPGDGPEQYF. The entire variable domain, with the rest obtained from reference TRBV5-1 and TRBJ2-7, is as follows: KAGVTQTPRYLIKTRGQQVTLSCSPISGHRSVSWYQQTPGQGLQFLFEYFSETQRNKGNFPGRFSGRQFSNSRSEMNVSTLELGDSALYLCASSLAPGDGPEQYFGPGTRLTVT.

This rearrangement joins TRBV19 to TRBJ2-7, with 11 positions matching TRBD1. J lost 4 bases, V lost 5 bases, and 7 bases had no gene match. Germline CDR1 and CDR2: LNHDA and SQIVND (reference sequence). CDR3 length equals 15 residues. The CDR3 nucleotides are TGTGCCAGTAGTGCACGGGGACAGGGGGAGTACGAGCAGTACTTC. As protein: CASSARGQGEYEQYF.

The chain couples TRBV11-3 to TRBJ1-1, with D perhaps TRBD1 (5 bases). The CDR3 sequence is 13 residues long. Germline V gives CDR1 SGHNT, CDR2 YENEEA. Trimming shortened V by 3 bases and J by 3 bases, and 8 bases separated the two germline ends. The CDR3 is CASSFETDTEAFF. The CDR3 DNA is TGTGCCAGCAGCTTCGAGACAGACACTGAAGCTTTCTTT.

The CDR3 sequence is CASSFFLNTGELFF. In nucleotides, the CDR3 is TGTGCCAGCAGCTTTTTCCTCAACACCGGGGAGCTGTTTTTT. The genes are TRBV7-9 and TRBJ2-2, with D uncertain. V was clipped by 3 bases and J by 2 bases, with 7 bases between them. Germline V gives CDR1 SEHNR, CDR2 FQNEAQ (reference sequence). The CDR3 is made up of 14 amino acids.

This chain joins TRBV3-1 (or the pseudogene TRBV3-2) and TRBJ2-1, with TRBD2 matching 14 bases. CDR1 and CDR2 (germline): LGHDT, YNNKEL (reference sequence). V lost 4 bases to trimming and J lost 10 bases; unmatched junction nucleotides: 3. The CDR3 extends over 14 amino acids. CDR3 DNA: TGTGCCAGCAGCCTGGGACTAGCGGGAGACGAGCAGTTCTTC. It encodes CASSLGLAGDEQFF.

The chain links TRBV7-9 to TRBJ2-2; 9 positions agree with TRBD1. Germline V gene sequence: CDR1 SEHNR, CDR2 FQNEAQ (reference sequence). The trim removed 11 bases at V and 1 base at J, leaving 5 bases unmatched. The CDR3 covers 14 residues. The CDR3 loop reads CAGTGGQNTGELFF. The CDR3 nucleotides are TGTGCCGGAACAGGGGGCCAGAACACCGGGGAGCTGTTTTTT.

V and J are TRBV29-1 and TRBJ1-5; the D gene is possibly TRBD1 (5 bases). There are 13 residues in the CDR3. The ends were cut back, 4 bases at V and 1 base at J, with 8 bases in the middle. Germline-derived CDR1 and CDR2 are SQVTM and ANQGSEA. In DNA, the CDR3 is TGCAGCGTTGGATCAGGGAGCAATCAGCCCCAGCATTTT. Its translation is CSVGSGSNQPQHF.

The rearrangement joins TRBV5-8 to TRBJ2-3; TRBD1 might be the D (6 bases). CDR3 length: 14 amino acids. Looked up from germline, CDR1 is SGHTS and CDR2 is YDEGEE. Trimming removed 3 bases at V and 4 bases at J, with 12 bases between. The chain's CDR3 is CASSYTGTPDTQYF. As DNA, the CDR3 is TGTGCCAGCAGCTACACAGGGACCCCAGATACGCAGTATTTT.

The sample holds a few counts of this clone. The chain's CDR3 is CASTGLVSGDEQFF. The CDR3 DNA reads TGTGCCAGTACCGGACTAGTATCCGGCGATGAGCAGTTCTTC. This sequence joins TRBV19 and TRBJ2-1; 7 positions agree with TRBD2. The CDR3 is made up of 14 amino acids. Per the germline V gene, CDR1 is LNHDA and CDR2 is SQIVND (reference sequence). J lost 8 bases, V lost 7 bases, and 11 bases had no gene match.

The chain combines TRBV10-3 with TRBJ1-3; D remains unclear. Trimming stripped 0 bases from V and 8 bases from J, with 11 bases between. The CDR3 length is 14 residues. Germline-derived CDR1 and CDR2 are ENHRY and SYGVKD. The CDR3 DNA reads TGTGCCATCAGTGAGTCGGCCGTTCTCGACACCATATATTTT. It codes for CAISESAVLDTIYF.

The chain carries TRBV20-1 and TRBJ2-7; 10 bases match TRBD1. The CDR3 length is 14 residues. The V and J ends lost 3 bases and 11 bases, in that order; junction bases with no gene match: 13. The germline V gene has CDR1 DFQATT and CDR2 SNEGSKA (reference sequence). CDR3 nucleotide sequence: TGCAGTGCTAGTGGTCCCGGGACAGGGGAGAAGGAGTACTTC. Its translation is CSASGPGTGEKEYF.